This record looks at one T cell receptor beta chain sequence and its context. Its antigen remains unknown. The naive CD8 population came from CD45RO-negative cells selected for CCR7, without terminally differentiated effector memory CD45RA+ cells. The CDR3 runs to 14 residues. The germline gives CDR1 SGHNT, CDR2 YYREEE (reference sequence). V was shortened by 4 bases and J by 0 bases, with 8 bases between the two germline ends. At a deep level, the assay was run. The authors split each subset's genomic DNA evenly across several immunoSEQ plates. Sequenced by immunoSEQ multiplex PCR; TCRdb stores in-frame clones only, minus some. The sample lists 500,000 to 700,000 clones, approximately 95% occurring once. This entry is derived from a study of shared clonotypes between healthy human individuals. Study-level information: Three CD4 naive, three CD4 memory, two CD8 naive and one CD8 memory plate were used per donor. Study observations and caveats: Clonotypes shared by all four donors outscored non-shared clonotypes in generation probability.

This rearrangement joins TRBV5-4 to TRBJ1-5, with D perhaps matching TRBD1 (6 bases). Sequencing input: naive CD8+ T cells sorted from blood. The receptor was derived from a woman in her 30s in good health. CDR3 region: CASSVQGSNQPQHF. As DNA, the CDR3 is TGTGCCAGCAGCGTACAGGGTAGCAATCAGCCCCAGCATTTT. The variable domain in full, with the rest retrieved from reference TRBV5-4 and TRBJ1-5, is ETGVTQSPTHLIKTRGQQVTLRCSSQSGHNTVSWYQQALGQGPQFIFQYYREEENGRGNFPPRFSGLQFPNYSSELNVNALELDDSALYLCASSVQGSNQPQHFGDGTRLSIL.